These 2 T cell receptor beta chains were all obtained from the same sample, sequenced in a study of blood T cell repertoires in COVID-19. The assay was immunoSEQ multiplex PCR, and TCRdb's table has in-frame clones only and misses some. The top ten clones hold under 15% of a sample with 200,000 to 300,000 clones, 75% to 85% of them seen once. Specimen: peripheral blood. Every receptor here comes from a woman aged 60 to 75 with active or convalescent COVID-19.

V usage is TRBV5-8 and J usage is TRBJ2-5; 7 bases match TRBD1. The CDR3 is made up of 13 amino acids. Germline V CDR1 and CDR2: SGHTS, YDEGEE. V shed 3 bases and J 3 bases; nucleotides not matched to a gene: 2. The CDR3 region is CASSSGQKETQYF. The CDR3 DNA is TGTGCCAGCAGCTCGGGACAGAAAGAGACCCAGTACTTC.

V usage is TRBV3-1 (or the pseudogene TRBV3-2) and J usage is TRBJ2-5; 10 bases map to TRBD1. Germline assignment: CDR1 LGHDT and CDR2 YNNKEL (reference sequence). This CDR3 region has 15 residues. V was pared by 5 bases and J by 5 bases, with 8 bases of the junction left unmatched. The CDR3 nucleotides are TGTGCCAGCAGCGGAAGGGACAGGGGTAAGGAGACCCAGTACTTC. Its protein is CASSGRDRGKETQYF.